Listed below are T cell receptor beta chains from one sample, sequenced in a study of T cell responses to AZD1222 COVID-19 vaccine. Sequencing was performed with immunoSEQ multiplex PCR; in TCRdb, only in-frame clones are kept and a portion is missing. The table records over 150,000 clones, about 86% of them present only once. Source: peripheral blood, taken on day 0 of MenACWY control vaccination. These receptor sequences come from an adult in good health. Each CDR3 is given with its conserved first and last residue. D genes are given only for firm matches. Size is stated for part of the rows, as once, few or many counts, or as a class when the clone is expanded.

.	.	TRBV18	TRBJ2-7	CASSPPGGRNYEQYF	TGTGCCAGCTCACCACCGGGTGGGAGGAACTACGAGCAGTACTTC
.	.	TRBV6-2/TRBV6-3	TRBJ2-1	CASSLGSTYNEQFF	TGTGCCAGCAGCCTTGGGAGTACCTACAATGAGCAGTTCTTC
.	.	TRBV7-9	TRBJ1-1	CASSFVGGTEAFF	TGTGCCAGCAGCTTTGTCGGGGGCACTGAAGCTTTCTTT
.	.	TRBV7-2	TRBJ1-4	CASSLMSEKLFF	TGTGCCAGCAGCTTAATGAGTGAAAAACTGTTTTTT
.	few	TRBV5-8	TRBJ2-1	CASSFYNEQFF	TGTGCCAGCAGTTTCTACAATGAGCAGTTCTTC
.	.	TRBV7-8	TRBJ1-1	CASSRGGNTEAFF	TGTGCCAGCAGCCGCGGGGGGAACACTGAAGCTTTCTTT
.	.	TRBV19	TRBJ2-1	CASSSPWRPSGNEQFF	TGTGCCAGTAGTTCTCCATGGCGGCCCAGTGGCAATGAGCAGTTCTTC
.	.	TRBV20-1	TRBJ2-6	CSASGRASGANVLTF	TGCAGTGCTAGTGGCAGGGCGTCTGGGGCCAACGTCCTGACTTTC
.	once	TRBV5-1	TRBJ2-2	CASSFQGPGELFF	TGCGCCAGCAGCTTCCAGGGGCCCGGGGAGCTGTTTTTT
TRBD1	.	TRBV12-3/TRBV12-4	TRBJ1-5	CASTTEGDRVNF	TGTGCCAGCACCACCGAAGGAGACAGGGTCAATTTT
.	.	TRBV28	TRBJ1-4	CASRTVQEEKLFF	TGTGCCAGCAGGACAGTTCAGGAAGAAAAACTGTTTTTT
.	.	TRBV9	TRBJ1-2	CASSVPGGGGYTF	TGTGCCAGCAGCGTCCCTGGGGGAGGCGGCTACACCTTC
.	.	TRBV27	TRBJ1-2	CASSFRGGYGYTF	TGTGCCAGCAGTTTTCGGGGGGGGTATGGCTACACCTTC
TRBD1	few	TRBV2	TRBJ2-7	CASRAGQGLTYEQYF	TGTGCCAGCAGGGCGGGACAGGGGCTCACCTACGAGCAGTACTTC
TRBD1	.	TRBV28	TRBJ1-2	CASTGGYGYTF	TGTGCCAGCACAGGGGGCTATGGCTACACCTTC
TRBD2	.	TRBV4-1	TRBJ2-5	CASSQGVAGDQETQYF	TGCGCCAGCAGCCAGGGGGTAGCGGGGGACCAAGAGACCCAGTACTTC
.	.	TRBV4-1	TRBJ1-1	CASSLNLGGGSNTEAFF	TGCGCCAGCAGCCTAAACTTGGGGGGAGGTTCGAACACTGAAGCTTTCTTT
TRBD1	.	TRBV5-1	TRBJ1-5	CASSRAWTGREQPQHF	TGCGCCAGCAGCAGGGCCTGGACAGGGCGAGAGCAGCCCCAGCATTTT
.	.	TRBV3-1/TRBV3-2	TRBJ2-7	CASIGQGTDEQYF	TGTGCCAGCATCGGGCAGGGGACCGACGAGCAGTACTTC
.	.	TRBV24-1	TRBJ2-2	CATSDRLKGLAMTGELFF	TGTGCCACCAGTGACCGTTTGAAGGGGCTAGCGATGACCGGGGAGCTGTTTTTT
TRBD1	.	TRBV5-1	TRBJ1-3	CASSPETGRSGNTIYF	TGCGCCAGCAGCCCGGAGACAGGGCGCTCTGGAAACACCATATATTTT
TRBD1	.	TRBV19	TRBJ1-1	CASQAGTGATEAFF	TGTGCCTCCCAAGCAGGGACAGGGGCAACTGAAGCTTTCTTT
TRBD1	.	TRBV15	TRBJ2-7	CATSVRLQGVAEQYF	TGTGCCACCAGCGTTAGACTACAGGGGGTCGCCGAGCAGTACTTC
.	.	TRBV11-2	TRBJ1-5	CASSSGRIGRRVNQPQHF	TGTGCCAGCAGCTCTGGGAGGATTGGGCGGAGAGTCAATCAGCCCCAGCATTTT
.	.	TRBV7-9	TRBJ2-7	CASSSRQDEQYF	TGTGCCAGCAGCTCCCGTCAGGACGAGCAGTACTTC
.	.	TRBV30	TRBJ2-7	CAWSSPGRNEQYF	TGTGCCTGGAGCTCCCCCGGACGGAACGAGCAGTACTTC
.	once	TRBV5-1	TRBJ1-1	CASSLIQGMNTEAFF	TGCGCCAGCAGCTTGATACAGGGTATGAACACTGAAGCTTTCTTT
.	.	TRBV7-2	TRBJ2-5	CASSLEAEETQYF	TGTGCCAGCAGCTTAGAGGCTGAAGAGACCCAGTACTTC
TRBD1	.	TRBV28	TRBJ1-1	CASRTGQMNTEAFF	TGTGCCAGCAGGACGGGACAGATGAACACTGAAGCTTTCTTT
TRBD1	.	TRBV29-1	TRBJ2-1	CSVPGQGWNEQFF	TGCAGCGTACCGGGACAGGGGTGGAATGAGCAGTTCTTC
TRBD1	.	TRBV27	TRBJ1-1	CASSRDRGRTEAFF	TGTGCCAGCAGTCGGGACAGGGGGCGGACTGAAGCTTTCTTT
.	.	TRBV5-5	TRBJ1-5	CASSLGGRERAWPQHF	TGTGCCAGCAGCTTGGGCGGGCGGGAAAGGGCATGGCCCCAGCATTTT
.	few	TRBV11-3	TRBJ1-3	CASSLRLSGNTIYF	TGTGCCAGCAGCTTACGACTCTCTGGAAACACCATATATTTT
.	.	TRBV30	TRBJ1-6	CAWSVKGPNSPLHF	TGTGCCTGGAGTGTAAAGGGCCCTAATTCACCCCTCCACTTT
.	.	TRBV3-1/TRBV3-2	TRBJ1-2	CASRSRPPNYGYTF	TGTGCCAGCCGGAGTCGACCCCCTAACTATGGCTACACCTTC
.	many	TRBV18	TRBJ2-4	CASSPRKGAEAAAKNIQYF	TGTGCCAGCTCACCACGGAAAGGGGCGGAAGCTGCGGCCAAAAACATTCAGTACTTC
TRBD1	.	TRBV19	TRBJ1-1	CASRFGQGALGTEAFF	TGTGCCAGTAGATTTGGACAGGGGGCGCTGGGCACTGAAGCTTTCTTT
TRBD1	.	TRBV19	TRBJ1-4	CASRRTGDEKLFF	TGTGCCAGTAGAAGGACAGGGGATGAAAAACTGTTTTTT
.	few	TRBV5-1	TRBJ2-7	CASSPYRDYEQYF	TGCGCCAGCAGCCCGTATCGGGATTACGAGCAGTACTTC
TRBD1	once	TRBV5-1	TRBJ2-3	CASSLGLQGADTQYF	TGCGCCAGCAGCTTGGGACTTCAGGGGGCAGATACGCAGTATTTT
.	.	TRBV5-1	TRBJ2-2	CASSLGQDNTGELFF	TGCGCCAGCAGCTTGGGACAGGATAACACCGGGGAGCTGTTTTTT
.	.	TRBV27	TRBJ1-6	CASRNGQPNSPLHF	TGTGCCAGCAGAAACGGACAGCCTAATTCACCCCTCCACTTT
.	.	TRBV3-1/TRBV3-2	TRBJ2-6	CASSPHAQSGANVLTF	TGTGCCAGCAGCCCCCATGCACAGTCTGGGGCCAACGTCCTGACTTTC
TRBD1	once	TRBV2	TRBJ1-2	CASSEGTGYGYTF	TGTGCCAGCAGTGAAGGGACAGGGTATGGCTACACCTTC
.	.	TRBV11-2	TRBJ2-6	CASSLGPGANVLTF	TGTGCCAGCAGTCTGGGGCCCGGGGCCAACGTCCTGACTTTC